This T cell receptor beta chain is from a study of T-cell reconstitution after alpha-beta-depleted transplantation in children. The CDR3 consists of 16 residues. The V end lost 0 bases, the J end lost 0 bases, and 11 bases lay between the germline ends. From germline, CDR1 is SGHRS and CDR2 YFSETQ. Unique molecular identifiers were used to barcode this TCRbeta library. TCRdb reprocessed the PCR reads with MiXCR, giving one entry per CDR3 protein. Of about 460,000 distinct CDR3 sequences listed, about an eighth are singletons. The sequence derives from a human donor who donated a stem cell graft to a child with combined immunodeficiency. The rearrangement uses TRBV5-1 and TRBJ2-3; D tentatively fits TRBD1 or TRBD2 (6 bases each). The sequencing used PBMCs from the stem cell graft donor, collected from the stem cell graft. The CDR3 DNA reads TGCGCCAGCAGCTTGGCCAGGAGGGGGAGCACAGATACGCAGTATTTT. Encoded protein: CASSLARRGSTDTQYF.